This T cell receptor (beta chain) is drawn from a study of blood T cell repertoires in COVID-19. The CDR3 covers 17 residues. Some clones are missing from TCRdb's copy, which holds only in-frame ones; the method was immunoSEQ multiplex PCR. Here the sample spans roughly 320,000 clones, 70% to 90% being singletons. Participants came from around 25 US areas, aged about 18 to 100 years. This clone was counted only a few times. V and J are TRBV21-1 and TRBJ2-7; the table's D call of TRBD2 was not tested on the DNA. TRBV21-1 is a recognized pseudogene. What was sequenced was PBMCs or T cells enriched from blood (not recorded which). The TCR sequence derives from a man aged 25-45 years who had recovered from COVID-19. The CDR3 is CASSKAGVAQSSYEQYF. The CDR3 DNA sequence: TGTGCCAGCAGCAAAGCTGGAGTAGCTCAAAGCTCCTACGAGCAGTACTTC.